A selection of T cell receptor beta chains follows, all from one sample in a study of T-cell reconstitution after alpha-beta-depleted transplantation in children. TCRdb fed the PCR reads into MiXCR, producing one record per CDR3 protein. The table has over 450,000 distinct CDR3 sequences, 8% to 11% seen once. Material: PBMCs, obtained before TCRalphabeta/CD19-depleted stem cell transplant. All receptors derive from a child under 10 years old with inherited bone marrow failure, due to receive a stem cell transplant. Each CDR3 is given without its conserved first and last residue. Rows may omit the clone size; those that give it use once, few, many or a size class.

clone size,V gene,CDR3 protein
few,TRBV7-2,ASSFSPRAGGELF
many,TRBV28,ASSLLRGEQY
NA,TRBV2,ASTGGASEQY
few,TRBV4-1,ASTRTGGHTGELF
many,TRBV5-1,ASSSVGVMNTEAF
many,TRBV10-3,AIRLGGGSTNEQY
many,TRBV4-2,ASSRNGVGETQY
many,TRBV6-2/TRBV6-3,ATVGLSYNEQF
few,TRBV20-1,SARESPSDYEQY
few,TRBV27,ASSFGLAGGVGYNEQF
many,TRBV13,ASSRPNTGELF
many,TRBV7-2,ASSSTGGGYGYT
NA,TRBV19,ASSIAHSNQPQH
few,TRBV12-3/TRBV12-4,ASSLEVGTFIDEQF
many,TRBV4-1,ASSHLGQGPRTPLH
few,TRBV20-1,SAKRTSGRMHEQF
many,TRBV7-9,ASSLWGISYNEQF
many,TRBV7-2,ASRPLAGGYNEQF
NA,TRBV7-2,ASSLRAGEGEQY
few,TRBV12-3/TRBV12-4,ASSLAGRGHEQY
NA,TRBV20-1,STRRRYSNQPQH
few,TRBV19,ASSIEGEQF
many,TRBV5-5,ASSLAAGYYEQY
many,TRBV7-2,ASSLMAGKY
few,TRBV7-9,ASSFGGRAGTDTQY
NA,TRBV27,ASSSAGASSNEQY
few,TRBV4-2,ASSLKDRENTEAF
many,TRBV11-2,ASSLGGQASNEKLF
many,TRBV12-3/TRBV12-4,ASSLRASGRSSYEQY
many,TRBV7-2,ASSPPGTSGRQNEQF
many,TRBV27,ASSSVPEGVEAF
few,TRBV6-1,ASSLGLVILNEQF
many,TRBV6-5,ASSYSRLAEYEQY
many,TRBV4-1,ASSPAGRGSGANVLT
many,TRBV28,ASSFRGSRTGELF
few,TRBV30,AWTTDTTHT
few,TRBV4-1,ASSQGIRVYSYEQY
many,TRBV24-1,ATSLGGLAGNEQF
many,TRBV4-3,ASSRVLSTDTQY
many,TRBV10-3,AISVPPGGRRYNEQF
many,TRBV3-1,ASSQDPGRQETQY
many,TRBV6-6,ASSPPRSYEQY
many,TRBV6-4,ASSDGRSSYGYT
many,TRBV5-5,ASSLSGEDQPQH
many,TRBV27,ASSLSIGGYEQY
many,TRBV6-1,ASRDRDGSSYEQY
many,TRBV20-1,SASELNAANEKLF
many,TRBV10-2,ASKRREGAYNEQF
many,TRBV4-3,ASSPSGGSGANVLT
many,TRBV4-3,ASSQVATSDLLAKNIQY
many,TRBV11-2,ASSLNPDGFYEQY
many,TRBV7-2,ASSWTVQETQY
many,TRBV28,ASSDTGTEAF